What follows is one T cell receptor beta chain and its context. This clonotype was recorded at least ten times. Its antigen is still unknown. Nothing much larger sits one base from this clone, and base qualities are not available. Sequencer: Illumina NovaSeq 6000. cDNA libraries for TCRalpha and TCRbeta were prepared by 5'RACE using constant-segment primers, with sample barcodes and unique molecular identifiers added. Trizol reagent was used to extract RNA from every sample. The libraries were amplified in two PCR steps, and the second step added a second sample barcode and Illumina TruSeq adapters. The libraries were sequenced on an Illumina NovaSeq using 2 x 150 bp paired-end reads. The original pipeline was this. With migec v1.2.7, reads were demultiplexed and then collapsed into UMI-guided consensus sequences. Using mixcr v2.1.11, UMI consensuses were aligned to TRA and TRB V and J templates and then assembled into clonotypes. A clonotype was counted as expanded or contracted only if both edgeR and NoisET called the change significant, with noise models trained on biological replicates. For edgeR calls, the cutoffs were a false discovery rate-adjusted p below 0.01 and a log2 fold-change threshold of 1. As an exploratory analysis of dynamics, max-normalized trajectories of the 1000 most abundant clonotypes were examined by PCA with hierarchical clustering. Separately sequenced CD4+ and CD8+ repertoires were used to assign the CD4 or CD8 phenotype of responding clones. The public reads were reprocessed in TCRdb via fastp at Q25 and MiXCR, keeping in-frame beta chains. Rows with a matching CDR3 protein are joined into one entry that keeps the most common DNA and genes. The V and J calls follow TCRdb's processing rather than the paper's. This sample is represented by more than 300,000 distinct CDR3 sequences; 20% to 25% of them were singletons. The top ten clonotypes cover around 23% of the sample.

The data derive from a study of T-cell memory formation after mild COVID-19 listed by TCRdb under 2021. Background on the whole study: TCR sequence clusters from the two donors were found to be largely donor specific. In a couple of donors, T-cell clones that expanded and contracted after mild COVID-19 were tracked by sequencing TCRalpha and TCRbeta repertoires over time. The cohort comprised two young, previously healthy adult volunteers, one female and one male.

Study-wide findings and limitations: From day 15 to 85, contracting clones showed balanced CD4/CD8 phenotypes, whereas a second wave of clones that expanded from day 15 to 37 leaned towards CD4+. Contracting CD4+ clones appeared mostly in the CM and EM memory subsets, whereas CD8+ clones were enriched in EMRA. Whether the second-wave clones peaking on day 37 were SARS-CoV-2 specific was not confirmed. The study covered only a couple of mild cases, and larger cohorts including severe cases with pre-infection samples were considered necessary. Some responding clones were detected in pre-infection memory, suggesting pre-existing cross-reactive memory T cells joined the SARS-CoV-2 response.

PBMCs were isolated by Ficoll-Paque density gradient centrifugation. CDR3 length: 12 amino acids, cysteine to phenylalanine. Only the CDR3 portion is preserved as DNA: 36 bases, with reading frame beginning at the first base. Trimming removed 5 bases from V and 10 bases from J; the gene matches leave 4 bases unexplained. From the germline V gene (reference sequence), CDR1 is DFQATT and CDR2 is SNEGSKA. The sequenced sample consisted of PBMCs or a T cell subset sorted from them (not recorded which). This chain is built from TRBV20-1 and TRBJ1-6; TRBD1 matches 8 bases in the middle. This clonotype was sampled from a man in his late teens or twenties who had mild COVID-19 (a few samples of this study predate the infection). The sample titles of this study are shuffled in the database, so cell type and time point are left out; the donor was told from shared clones. The nucleotide sequence is given as TGCAGTGCTCGACAGGGGATCTCACCCCTCCACTTT. Translated, it reads CSARQGISPLHF.